This T cell receptor (beta chain) was sequenced for a study of human T cells and chemical hapten exposure. Across the whole study: Largely, small differences in pooled library volume made per-sample TCR yields vary.

The ends were cut back, 4 bases at V and 5 bases at J, with 15 bases in the middle. The V gene's germline CDR1 is MNHEY and CDR2 SVGEGT. The CDR3 covers 16 residues. What the library attached to individual cDNA molecules were unique molecular identifiers. As processed by the authors: TCRs per sample had a median of about 100,000 and ranged from about 23,224 to 750,000. Each CDR3 protein is one row after TCRdb ran MiXCR on the RACE reads. The V and J calls shown here were made by TCRdb, not taken from the authors' results. The sample holds hundreds of thousands of distinct CDR3 sequences, 6% to 7% seen once. Specified time point: patch test 2, 6 weeks after DPC sensitization. Specified treatment: therapeutic diphenylcyclopropenone sensitization with weekly scalp DPC. Those who donated were patients with alopecia, 18 to 70 years of age, and suitable for DPC. This clonotype was detected many times.

This specimen was whole blood, taken in connection with sensitization to the hapten diphenylcyclopropenone (DPC). This chain connects TRBV6-2 or TRBV6-3 to TRBJ1-6; D possibly corresponds to TRBD1 (6 bases). The source of this sequence is a woman younger than 30 with alopecia areata. Some clones in this sample may be carry-over from other donors' samples. Written as DNA, the CDR3 is TGTGCCAGCAGTTCTCGGATCTACAGGGATAATTCACCCCTCCACTTT. Amino acid sequence: CASSSRIYRDNSPLHF.